These 2 T cell receptor beta chains originate from one sample sequenced in a study of long-term antiretroviral therapy in people with HIV. At the survey level, the v3.0 immunoSEQ assay was run. Produced via immunoSEQ multiplex PCR; TCRdb's table is partial and in-frame only. The repertoire holds approximately 17,000 clones, with over 70% as singletons. The sequencing here drew on unsorted PBMCs, taken around 1.2 years before starting antiretroviral therapy. These receptor sequences come from a man aged 30 to 45 with HIV.

This chain connects TRBV11-2 to TRBJ1-6; D gene unclear. CDR1 and CDR2 (germline): SGHAT, FQNNGV. There are 12 residues in the CDR3. Trimming shortened V by 1 base and J by 10 bases, and 5 bases separated the two germline ends. CDR3 coding DNA: TGTGCCAGCAGCTTAGGATGGTCACCCCTCCACTTT. Residues: CASSLGWSPLHF.

This clone was counted a single time. The chain uses TRBV19 and TRBJ1-6; no reliable D call. The germline V and J ends were trimmed by 8 bases and 13 bases, with 21 bases remaining between them. Per germline, CDR1 LNHDA and CDR2 SQIVND (reference sequence). This CDR3 is built from 14 residues. The CDR3, as DNA: TGTGCCAGTTCCGCCGTAGCCCTAATTCACCCCCTCCACTTT. Translation: CASSAVALIHPLHF.